This TCR beta chain is drawn from a study of Graves' ophthalmopathy and Graves' hyperthyroidism. Amplified material comprised TCR beta CDR3 regions derived from RNA transcripts. RT-PCR with HTBI primers came first, then second-round multiplex PCR. Via MiXCR, TCRdb re-called the multiplex PCR reads, giving one row per CDR3 protein. The data hold 350,000 to 450,000 distinct CDR3 sequences, with 15% to 20% observed a single time. Establishment of the diagnosis relied upon clinical symptoms, serum thyroxine, TRAb, thyroid ultrasound and orbital computed tomography. PBMCs stemmed from roughly 9.7 ml of fresh peripheral blood. This clonotype occurred many times. Mismatch with germline at one junction end may stem from a read error. Specimen: peripheral blood. The sequence was obtained from a woman aged 18-30 years with Graves' ophthalmopathy.

CDR3 sequence reads: CASSSLLFRDSQSSGANVLTF. CDR3 sequence (DNA): TGTGCCAGCAGTTCCCTACTATTTCGGGACAGTCAGAGCTCTGGGGCCAACGTCCTGACTTTT. This sequence joins TRBV28 and TRBJ2-6; 7 positions match TRBD1. CDR3 size: 21 residues. Germline-derived CDR1 and CDR2 are MDHEN and SYDVKM.